This TCR beta chain was documented in a study of T cell repertoires in urothelial bladder cancer (dated by TCRdb to between 2019 and 2020). A note on the overall study: Of the roughly twelve resected lesions, three were clinical stage cT0, three were cTa, three were cT1 and three were cT2 or greater. TCR repertoire clonality in bladder tumors was compared with TCR repertoire clonality in benign bladder inflammation. About a dozen patients with bladder lesions who were undergoing transurethral resection were prospectively identified. Approximately 11 resected bladder lesions were studied, comprising urothelial carcinoma (UC+) and benign (UC-) specimens. What the work shows at the level of the full study, not this receptor alone: In carcinoma specimens, up to roughly 17% of infiltrating lymphocytes were accounted for by a single T-cell clone, compared with about 2.2% in benign specimens. A median tumor infiltrating lymphocyte percentage of roughly 2% was observed in carcinoma specimens, compared with 12% in benign specimens. Urothelial carcinoma specimens had fewer T cells than benign specimens, with medians of about 5,800 and 28,000.

Bladder lesion specimens were collected at transurethral resection and stored at -80C. DNA was isolated from the bladder specimens obtained at transurethral resection. Based on the germline V gene, the CDR1 and CDR2 sequences are SGHAT and FQNNGV. Compared with germline, V lacks 0 bases and J lacks 3 bases; bases without a gene match: 7. The CDR3 holds 16 amino acids from the cysteine to the phenylalanine. This entry keeps only the CDR3 DNA: 48 bases, framed from base 1. This clone has just a few counts. No cognate antigen has been identified for it. Nothing much larger sits one base from this clone, and base qualities are not available. The TCR beta chain CDR3 region was sequenced with the immunoSEQ assay. The study's own analysis went as follows. For each specimen, the T-cell fraction, clonal dominance, and maximum TCR clone frequency were calculated. This is the immuneACCESS table as TCRdb keeps it, with only in-frame sequences that have V and J called. A part of the clones is gone; compared with another copy, unresolved V genes explain less than half, and the rest is unexplained. V and J calls and clone size are as listed in that table; D and trimming were resolved from the DNA. Present in this sample are approximately 9,000 clones, approximately 59% of which were seen just once. The ten largest clones add up to about 29% of the sample.

Sequenced sample: tumor-infiltrating cells from bladder cancer. The sequence was collected from a human donor with urothelial carcinoma. In this chain, TRBV11-2 is recombined with TRBJ2-7; TRBD2 agrees with 8 junctional bases. Read as DNA, the sequence is TGTGCCAGCAGCTTAGAAGGCCCGGGACTAGTCTACGAGCAGTACTTC. This encodes CASSLEGPGLVYEQYF.